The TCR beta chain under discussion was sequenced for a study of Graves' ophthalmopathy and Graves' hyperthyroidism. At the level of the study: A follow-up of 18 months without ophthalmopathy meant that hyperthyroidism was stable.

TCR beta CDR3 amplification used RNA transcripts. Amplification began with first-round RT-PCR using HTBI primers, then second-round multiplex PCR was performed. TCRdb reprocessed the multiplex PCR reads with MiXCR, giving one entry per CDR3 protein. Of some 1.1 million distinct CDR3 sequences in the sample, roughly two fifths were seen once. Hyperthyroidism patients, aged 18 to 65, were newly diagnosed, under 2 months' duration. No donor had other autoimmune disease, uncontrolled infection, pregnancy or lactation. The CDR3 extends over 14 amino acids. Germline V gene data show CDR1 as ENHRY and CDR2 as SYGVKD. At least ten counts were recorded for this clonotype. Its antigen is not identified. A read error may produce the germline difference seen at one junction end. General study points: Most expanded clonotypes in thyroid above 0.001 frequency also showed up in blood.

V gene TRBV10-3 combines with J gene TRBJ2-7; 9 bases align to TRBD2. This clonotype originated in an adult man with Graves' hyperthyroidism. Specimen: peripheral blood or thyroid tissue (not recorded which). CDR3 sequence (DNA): TGTGCCATCAGTTCTAGCGGGGACTCCTACGAGCAGCACTTC. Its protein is CAISSSGDSYEQHF.